The clone carrying this TCR beta chain has at least ten counts. What it binds is unknown. The record originates from a study of human T cells and chemical hapten exposure. About the research overall: Sensitization used 2% DPC on 2 cm by 2 cm upper inner arm skin. The patch tests put 0.01% DPC on the skin of the upper back and were read 6 days later. Study-level findings and limits: Alopecia in all donors means immunity may differ from healthy individuals.

Each CDR3 protein is one row after TCRdb ran MiXCR on the RACE reads. The data contain a few hundred thousand distinct CDR3 sequences, roughly 6% of them singletons. CDR1 is DFQATT and CDR2 is SNEGSKA in the germline V gene (reference sequence). The CDR3 extends over 12 amino acids. Time point noted: pre-sensitization, week 0. Treatment meaning: therapeutic diphenylcyclopropenone sensitization with weekly scalp DPC. Patients had alopecia, were aged 18 to 70, and were not pregnant. The specimen was whole blood, collected in connection with sensitization to the hapten diphenylcyclopropenone (DPC). The source of this sequence is a woman under 30 with alopecia areata. Some clones in this sample may be carry-over from other donors' samples. The rearrangement uses TRBV20-1 and TRBJ2-7; maybe TRBD2 (5 bases). CDR3 in amino acids: CSADWDSYEQYF. In DNA, the CDR3 is TGCAGCGCGGACTGGGACTCCTACGAGCAGTACTTC.